The 12 T cell receptor beta chains below all came from one sample that was sequenced in a study of T cells after yellow fever vaccination. From the 5' RACE reads, TCRdb called clonotypes with MiXCR, one entry per CDR3 protein. The sample gives 25,000 to 35,000 distinct CDR3 sequences, 3.5% to 5% of which show up once; less than 55% is in the top ten. Sequencing used CD8+ T cells sorted from PBMCs, obtained 5 days after the yellow fever booster vaccination. The receptors stem from a man aged 25-45 years who received the YFV17D yellow fever vaccine.

Many counts were recorded for this clonotype. The chain combines TRBV5-6 with TRBJ2-5; D remains ambiguous. In germline, CDR1 is SGHDT, CDR2 YYEEEE. The CDR3 contains 11 residues. V lost 1 base, J lost 3 bases, and 1 base lay in between. CDR3 in amino acids: CASSLKETQYF. In nucleotides, the CDR3 is TGTGCCAGCAGCTTGAAAGAGACCCAGTACTTC.

This clonotype has ten or more counts. The J gene is TRBJ2-7, the V gene TRBV15, with TRBD2 identical over 9 bases. Germline CDR1 and CDR2: LNHNV and YYDKDF (reference sequence). The CDR3 loop spans 16 amino acids. V shed 3 bases and J 5 bases; nucleotides not matched to a gene: 11. The CDR3 loop reads CATSSWEVGLADEQYF. CDR3 coding DNA: TGTGCCACCAGCAGTTGGGAGGTGGGACTAGCCGACGAGCAGTACTTC.

This clonotype was found many times. Compared with germline, one end of the junction differs, possibly owing to a read error. The chain couples TRBV12-3 or TRBV12-4 to TRBJ2-7; D unclear. This CDR3 is 11 amino acids long. The DNA for the CDR3 is TGTGCCAGCAGTTCGGTCGGTGTATGGAACTTC. This translates into CASSSVGVWNF.

This clonotype came up many times. J is TRBJ2-7 and V is TRBV5-6, with 14 bases matching TRBD2. The ends lost 0 bases at V and 2 bases at J; junction bases unmatched: 1. The germline V gene has CDR1 SGHDT and CDR2 YYEEEE. This CDR3 comprises 16 residues. The CDR3 loop reads CASSLGLAGGTYEQYF. The CDR3 DNA reads TGTGCCAGCAGCTTGGGACTAGCGGGAGGGACCTACGAGCAGTACTTC.

There are many counts of this clonotype. The V gene is TRBV11-3, the J gene TRBJ2-1, with 7 bases lining up with TRBD1. CDR3 length: 15 residues. Germline trimming cut 4 bases from V and 7 bases from J; bases unmatched to any gene: 10. Germline V gene lookup returns CDR1 SGHNT and CDR2 YENEEA. CDR3 amino acids: CASSSLRGPINEQFF. The DNA for the CDR3 is TGTGCCAGCAGCTCCCTGAGGGGGCCTATTAATGAGCAGTTCTTC.

Worth noting for this clonotype: A clone one base away is much larger, so this may be a read error. This sequence joins TRBV30 and TRBJ2-3; D is undetermined. This CDR3 spans 8 amino acids. The V and J ends lost 6 bases and 6 bases respectively, with 1 base between them. Germline-derived CDR1 and CDR2 are GTSNPN and SVGIG (reference sequence). The CDR3 loop is CACDTQYF. The CDR3 region has the DNA TGTGCCTGTGATACGCAGTATTTT.

This clonotype was seen repeatedly, ten times or more. This rearrangement joins TRBV5-1 to TRBJ2-7; D could derive from TRBD1 or TRBD2 (5 bases each). Germline V gene sequence: CDR1 SGHRS, CDR2 YFSETQ. V shed 5 bases and J shed 0 bases, with 18 bases lying between them. This CDR3 comprises 16 residues. The CDR3 region is CASSYPSDGTSYEQYF. The CDR3, as DNA: TGCGCCAGCAGTTATCCCTCGGACGGGACCTCCTACGAGCAGTACTTC. Drawing the rest from reference TRBV5-1 and TRBJ2-7, the complete variable domain is KAGVTQTPRYLIKTRGQQVTLSCSPISGHRSVSWYQQTPGQGLQFLFEYFSETQRNKGNFPGRFSGRQFSNSRSEMNVSTLELGDSALYLCASSYPSDGTSYEQYFGPGTRLTVT.

This clonotype was observed many times. Lacking the conserved final phenylalanine or tryptophan, this CDR3 likely reflects a read error. The limits of the CDR3 on the DNA are not certain, so only TCRdb's listed CDR3 is given. The V call is TRBV5-4, the J call TRBJ2-1; TRBD1 was called by the table and not checked on the DNA. From germline, CDR1 is SGHNT and CDR2 YYREEE (reference sequence). The CDR3 totals 11 residues, both ends included. The CDR3 protein is CASTAGTARSI.

This clonotype came up many times. The rearrangement uses TRBV25-1 and TRBJ2-1; 7 positions match TRBD2. Per the germline V gene, CDR1 is MGHDK and CDR2 is SYGVNS. CDR3 length: 16 amino acids. The V segment lost 4 bases and the J segment 7 bases; nucleotides outside the gene matches: 13. CDR3 nucleotide sequence: TGTGCCAGCAGTGGAGCCGGGACTAACGCCCTTAATGAGCAGTTCTTC. This encodes CASSGAGTNALNEQFF.

This clonotype was observed many times. This sequence joins TRBV7-9 and TRBJ1-5, with 7 nucleotides matching TRBD1. The CDR3 extends over 14 amino acids. Germline V gene data show CDR1 as SEHNR and CDR2 as FQNEAQ (reference sequence). V was pared by 5 bases and J by 3 bases, with 4 bases of the junction left unmatched. CDR3 sequence reads: CASSQTGTNQPQHF. CDR3 sequence (DNA): TGTGCCAGCAGCCAGACAGGGACCAATCAGCCCCAGCATTTT.

The sample holds many counts of this clonotype. The germline gene is not matched at one end of the junction; a read error may be the cause. The chain links TRBV7-7 to TRBJ2-7; D unclear. The CDR3 extends over 11 amino acids. Germline-derived CDR1 and CDR2 are SSHAT and FNYEAQ (reference sequence). The CDR3 sequence: CASSRAYEQYF. The CDR3 DNA follows: TGTGCTAGCAGCCGAGCCTACGAGCAGTACTTC.

The sample holds many counts of this clonotype. The genes are TRBV4-3 and TRBJ2-5; TRBD2 aligns across 15 bases. Germline V gives CDR1 LGHNA, CDR2 YSLEER. The CDR3 has 17 residues. J gave up 5 bases and V 5 bases, and 9 bases lay outside the gene matches. CDR3 amino acids: CASSSGTSGRSMETQYF. The CDR3 nucleotides read TGCGCCAGCAGCTCCGGGACTAGCGGGAGGTCCATGGAGACCCAGTACTTC.